This TCR beta chain is from a study of tumor-infiltrating lymphocytes in primary liver carcinoma. Study conclusions and caveats: Tumors reached a significantly greater top-250-clone fraction than blood did (p = 0.039). Tumor-blood pairs (like tumor-adjacent pairs) overlapped less than tumor region pairs did.

Regarding this clonotype: The antigen is unknown. A much larger clone lies a single base off, so this may be a read error.

Joint extraction of RNA and DNA used roughly 20-32 mg of bulk tissue that was unsorted. Surgical resection treated primary liver carcinoma in the patients. At sampling, these chronic HBV carriers had received no treatment. Total RNA (approximately 450 ng) served as template for TCR beta cDNA synthesis primed by a constant-region primer. Generation of the TCR beta libraries relied on three nested multiplex PCR rounds using slightly modified ARM-PCR. Forward primers for TRBV1-TRBV30 and a C-beta reverse primer served the first two PCR rounds, at 10 cycles each. From the multiplex PCR reads, TCRdb called clonotypes with MiXCR, one entry per CDR3 protein. There are about 120,000 distinct CDR3 sequences in the sample; under 70% occur only once, and over 6.5% lies in the top ten. This CDR3 is 14 amino acids long. CDR1 PRHDT and CDR2 FYEKMQ come from the germline V gene (reference sequence). The V gene end was trimmed by 5 bases and the J gene end by 8 bases; junction bases not matched to a gene: 4.

The V and J genes are TRBV13 and TRBJ2-1, with TRBD2 matching over 12 bases. The sample comprised tumor-adjacent normal liver tissue. This TCR was sampled from a woman aged 60-70 years with primary liver carcinoma and hepatitis B virus infection. The CDR3 sequence: CASSATSGSHEQFF. The CDR3 DNA reads TGTGCCAGCAGCGCGACTAGCGGGAGCCATGAGCAGTTCTTC.